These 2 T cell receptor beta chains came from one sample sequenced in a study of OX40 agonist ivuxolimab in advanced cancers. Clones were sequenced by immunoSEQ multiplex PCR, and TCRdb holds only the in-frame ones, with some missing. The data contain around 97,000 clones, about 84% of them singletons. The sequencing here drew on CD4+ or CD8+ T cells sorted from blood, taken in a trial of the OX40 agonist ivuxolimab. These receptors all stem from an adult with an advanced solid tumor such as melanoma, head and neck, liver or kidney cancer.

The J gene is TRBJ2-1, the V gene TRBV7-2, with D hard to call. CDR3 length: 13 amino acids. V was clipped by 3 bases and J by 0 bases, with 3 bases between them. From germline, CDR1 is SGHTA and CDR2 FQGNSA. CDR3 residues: CASSFNSYNEQFF. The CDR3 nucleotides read TGTGCCAGCAGCTTTAACTCCTACAATGAGCAGTTCTTC.

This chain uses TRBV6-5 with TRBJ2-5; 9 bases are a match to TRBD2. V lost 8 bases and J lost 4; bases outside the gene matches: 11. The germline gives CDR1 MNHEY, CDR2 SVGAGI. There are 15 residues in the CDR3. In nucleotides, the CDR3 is TGTGCCAGCTCCCCCGGGGAAGCGGGAGGAGAGACCCAGTACTTC. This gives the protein CASSPGEAGGETQYF.